The rows below give T cell receptor beta chains drawn from one sample of a study of blood T cell repertoires in COVID-19. Data came from immunoSEQ multiplex PCR; TCRdb stores just in-frame clones and leaves some out. The sample records approximately 120,000 clones, 80% to 90% being singletons. Material: peripheral blood. These TCRs come from a human donor in a cohort sampled during active COVID-19. The CDR3 runs from the conserved cysteine through the conserved F or W. The D gene is left open where the match is weak. Some rows have no size entry. The others give once, few or many, or a class for an expanded clone.

clone_size,v_call,d_call,j_call,cdr3_aa,cdr3_nt
.,TRBV6-5,.,TRBJ2-7,CASRPGHFSYEQYF,TGTGCCAGCAGACCGGGACACTTCTCCTACGAGCAGTACTTC
.,TRBV6-2/TRBV6-3,.,TRBJ1-1,CASSPQGPNTEAFF,TGTGCCAGCAGTCCACAGGGACCGAACACTGAAGCTTTCTTT
.,TRBV3-1/TRBV3-2,TRBD2,TRBJ2-7,CASRNGGGTYEQYF,TGTGCCAGTCGAAATGGGGGGGGTACCTACGAGCAGTACTTC
.,TRBV6-1,.,TRBJ1-2,CASSDGGGYTF,TGTGCCAGCAGTGACGGGGGAGGCTACACCTTC
.,TRBV12-3/TRBV12-4,TRBD1,TRBJ1-2,CASNSGGSYGYTF,TGTGCCAGCAACTCAGGGGGGAGCTATGGCTACACCTTC
.,TRBV21-1,.,TRBJ2-7,CASRHREPPWEQYF,TGTGCCAGCCGCCACAGGGAACCCCCTTGGGAGCAGTACTTC
.,TRBV6-1,.,TRBJ1-1,CASSAVWGSVGGTEAFF,TGTGCCAGCAGTGCCGTGTGGGGATCGGTCGGGGGCACTGAAGCTTTCTTT
.,TRBV3-1/TRBV3-2,.,TRBJ2-7,CASSQGRLSSYEQYF,TGTGCCAGCAGTCAAGGCAGACTGTCTTCCTACGAGCAGTACTTC
.,TRBV13,TRBD2,TRBJ2-1,CASSLDGGGAYNEQFF,TGTGCCAGCAGCTTAGATGGCGGGGGGGCCTACAATGAGCAGTTCTTC
.,TRBV11-3,.,TRBJ2-1,CASSPMGLGRQFF,TGTGCCAGCAGCCCAATGGGACTGGGCCGGCAGTTCTTC
.,TRBV6-6,.,TRBJ2-6,CASSQLRGGGANVLTF,TGTGCCAGCAGTCAATTACGGGGAGGAGGGGCCAACGTCCTGACTTTC
.,TRBV4-1,TRBD1,TRBJ1-2,CASKSPPRDRGYTF,TGCGCCAGCAAATCCCCGCCCCGGGACAGGGGCTACACCTTC
.,TRBV28,TRBD1,TRBJ1-4,CASSWGQGTLKLFF,TGTGCCAGCAGTTGGGGACAGGGGACACTAAAACTGTTTTTT
.,TRBV7-3,TRBD2,TRBJ2-1,CASSVTSAGEQFF,TGTGCCAGCAGCGTGACTAGCGCCGGTGAGCAGTTCTTC
.,TRBV6-1,TRBD1,TRBJ2-3,CASSETRGLLRPSTDTQYF,TGTGCCAGCAGTGAAACAAGGGGGCTACTTAGACCTAGCACAGATACGCAGTATTTT
.,TRBV27,TRBD2,TRBJ2-7,CAARTSGRSSYEQYF,TGTGCCGCCCGGACTAGCGGGAGGTCCTCCTACGAGCAGTACTTC
.,TRBV19,TRBD2,TRBJ2-1,CATRYSGKGYNEQFF,TGTGCCACCCGGTATAGCGGGAAGGGATACAATGAGCAGTTCTTC
few,TRBV6-2/TRBV6-3,.,TRBJ1-3,CASSSTTGTYGNTIYF,TGTGCCAGCAGTTCCACGACAGGAACGTACGGAAACACCATATATTTT
once,TRBV7-3,TRBD1,TRBJ1-2,CASSPGTGGGYGYTF,TGTGCCAGCAGCCCAGGGACAGGGGGTGGATATGGCTACACCTTC
.,TRBV28,.,TRBJ2-3,CASSLQPSRVPDTQYF,TGTGCCAGCAGTTTACAACCGTCCAGGGTCCCAGATACGCAGTATTTT
.,TRBV4-3,.,TRBJ2-5,CASSQDNRKETQYF,TGCGCCAGCAGCCAAGATAACAGGAAAGAGACCCAGTACTTC
.,TRBV7-9,TRBD1,TRBJ1-2,CASSSNRDSYGYTF,TGTGCCAGCAGCTCGAACCGGGACAGCTATGGCTACACCTTC
.,TRBV5-1,.,TRBJ1-6,CASSLVGFLALHF,TGCGCCAGCAGCTTGGTCGGGTTTTTGGCCCTCCACTTT
once,TRBV28,.,TRBJ2-5,CASSSPKEAQYF,TGTGCCAGCAGTTCCCCAAAAGAGGCCCAGTACTTC
.,TRBV21-1,.,TRBJ1-4,CASSTPGTGGLDNEKLFF,TGTGCCAGCAGCACGCCCGGGACAGGGGGCCTTGATAATGAAAAACTGTTTTTT
.,TRBV28,TRBD2,TRBJ2-1,CASSLSYALAGGFYNEQFF,TGTGCCAGCAGTTTATCCTACGCACTAGCGGGAGGTTTCTACAATGAGCAGTTCTTC
.,TRBV6-2/TRBV6-3,TRBD1,TRBJ2-2,CASSGRTGGFTGELFF,TGTGCCAGCAGTGGAAGGACAGGGGGATTCACCGGGGAGCTGTTTTTT
once,TRBV12-3/TRBV12-4,TRBD1,TRBJ2-1,CASTLDRANEQFF,TGTGCCAGCACCCTGGACAGGGCCAATGAGCAGTTCTTC
.,TRBV6-2/TRBV6-3,.,TRBJ2-7,CASSRQGTYEQYF,TGTGCCAGCAGTCGGCAGGGGACCTACGAGCAGTACTTC
.,TRBV10-3,TRBD2,TRBJ2-3,CAIRTSGLDQNTQYF,TGTGCCATCAGGACCTCGGGACTAGACCAAAATACGCAGTATTTT
few,TRBV19,.,TRBJ2-3,CASGVGADTQYF,TGTGCCAGTGGGGTCGGGGCAGATACGCAGTATTTT
once,TRBV5-1,TRBD2,TRBJ2-1,CASRLAGTNSYNEQFF,TGCGCCAGCAGACTAGCGGGGACCAACTCCTACAATGAGCAGTTCTTC
.,TRBV9,TRBD2,TRBJ2-3,CASSVGASGRTDTQYF,TGTGCCAGCAGCGTAGGGGCTAGCGGGCGCACAGATACGCAGTATTTT
.,TRBV18,.,TRBJ1-4,CASSYTRANEKLFF,TGTGCCAGCTCCTATACTCGGGCTAATGAAAAACTGTTTTTT
.,TRBV27,TRBD1,TRBJ2-3,CASSLRQGVRDTQYF,TGTGCCAGCAGTTTAAGACAGGGGGTAAGGGATACGCAGTATTTT
.,TRBV11-3,TRBD1,TRBJ1-1,CASRNRGPVPEAFF,TGTGCCAGCAGGAACAGGGGGCCCGTACCTGAAGCTTTCTTT
.,TRBV14,TRBD2,TRBJ2-1,CASSRERGAGGYNEQFF,TGTGCCAGCAGCCGAGAGCGGGGAGCGGGAGGGTACAATGAGCAGTTCTTC
.,TRBV7-9,.,TRBJ1-5,CASSRSRGSNQPQHF,TGTGCCAGCAGCAGAAGTCGGGGAAGCAATCAGCCCCAGCATTTT
.,TRBV28,.,TRBJ2-7,CASRDLAGPLWEQYF,TGTGCCAGCAGGGATCTGGCAGGGCCCCTGTGGGAGCAGTACTTC
.,TRBV9,.,TRBJ1-2,CASSQGGARTYGYTF,TGTGCCAGCAGTCAAGGGGGGGCCCGGACGTATGGCTACACCTTC
.,TRBV5-4,.,TRBJ2-1,CASNPGHRYNEQFF,TGTGCCAGCAACCCGGGACACCGCTACAATGAGCAGTTCTTC
.,TRBV6-6,TRBD1,TRBJ1-2,CASSRGQGNYGYTF,TGTGCCAGCAGCCGCGGACAGGGAAACTATGGCTACACCTTC
.,TRBV11-3,.,TRBJ1-1,CASSPGRGTGEAFF,TGTGCCAGCAGCCCCGGTAGGGGAACAGGTGAAGCTTTCTTT
.,TRBV9,TRBD2,TRBJ2-3,CASSGYTGTSNPDTQYF,TGTGCCAGCAGCGGATACACCGGGACTAGTAACCCAGATACGCAGTATTTT
.,TRBV10-3,.,TRBJ2-3,CATKTDFITDTQYF,TGTGCCACCAAAACGGACTTCATCACAGATACGCAGTATTTT
.,TRBV4-1,.,TRBJ1-6,CASSQDPRSPLHF,TGCGCCAGCAGCCAAGACCCGAGGTCACCCCTCCACTTT
.,TRBV7-7,.,TRBJ2-1,CASSLHELSSYNEQFF,TGTGCCAGCAGCCTCCATGAGTTGAGCTCCTACAATGAGCAGTTCTTC
.,TRBV28,TRBD2,TRBJ2-3,CASSSSRGGSADTQYF,TGTGCCAGCAGTTCTTCTCGGGGGGGATCGGCAGATACGCAGTATTTT
.,TRBV5-6,.,TRBJ1-1,CASSLHLIDTEAFF,TGTGCCAGCAGCTTGCACTTAATAGACACTGAAGCTTTCTTT
.,TRBV5-1,TRBD1,TRBJ2-7,CASSLREGAYEQYF,TGCGCCAGCAGCTTGAGAGAGGGGGCTTACGAGCAGTACTTC
.,TRBV6-5,.,TRBJ1-1,CASSYLQGSLGEAFF,TGTGCCAGCAGTTACTTACAGGGTTCATTAGGTGAAGCTTTCTTT